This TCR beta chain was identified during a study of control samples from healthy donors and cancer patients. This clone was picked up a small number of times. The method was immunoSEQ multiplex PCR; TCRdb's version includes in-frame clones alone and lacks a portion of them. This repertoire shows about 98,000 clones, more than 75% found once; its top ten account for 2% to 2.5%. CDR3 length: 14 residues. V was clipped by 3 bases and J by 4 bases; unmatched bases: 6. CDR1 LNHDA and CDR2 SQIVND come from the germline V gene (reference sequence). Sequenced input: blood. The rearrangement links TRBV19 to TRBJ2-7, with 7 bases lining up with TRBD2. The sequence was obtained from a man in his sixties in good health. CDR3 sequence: CASSMLFGGYEQYF. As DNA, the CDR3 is TGTGCCAGTAGTATGTTGTTCGGGGGGTACGAGCAGTACTTC.